This T cell receptor (beta chain) is drawn from a study of T cell repertoires in cytomegalovirus infection. Study overall: HLA-B-restricted CMV epitopes that are well studied were used alongside recently identified HLA-C-restricted ones. Overall study findings and caveats: Cumulative public TCR beta family frequency identified carriers of CMV plus the relevant HLA.

The germline V gene has CDR1 MNHNS and CDR2 SASEGT. The CDR3 has 13 residues. Trimming took 3 bases from V and 5 from J; bases not matched to a gene: 3. Using its own MiXCR run on the reads, TCRdb lists one record per CDR3 protein. The table has about 57,000 distinct CDR3 sequences, 20% seen once. With regard to this clonotype: Its antigen is undetermined.

The starting material was CD8+ T cells from cultured PBMCs, obtained from culture after CMV antigen stimulation. The receptor was derived from a human donor in good health (CMV status not recorded). Some clones in this sample may be carry-over from other donors' samples. V usage is TRBV6-1 and J usage is TRBJ1-1, with 7 bases fitting TRBD1. CDR3 coding DNA: TGTGCCAGCAGTGACCAGACAGGGACTGAAGCTTTCTTT. Translating gives CASSDQTGTEAFF.